The present T cell receptor beta chain was sequenced within a study of shared clonotypes between healthy human individuals. Overall study context: CD4 naive and memory got three plates each, CD8 naive two, CD8 memory one.

Whole-study findings and limits: Compared with clonotypes that all four donors shared, non-shared clonotypes had lower generation probabilities.

For this clone: Its antigen remains unknown.

This table comes from immunoSEQ multiplex PCR, and its TCRdb copy is limited to in-frame clones, with some not included. The repertoire holds millions of clones, with more than 80% as singletons. The sequenced material came from naive CD4+ T cells from PBMCs. This sample's subset: CD45RA+ positively selected. The clonotype originates from a man aged 18 to 35 in good health. Some clones in this sample may be carry-over from other donors' samples.

CDR3 amino acids: CASSLAQGEYGYTF. DNA for the CDR3: TGTGCCAGCAGTTTAGCTCAAGGAGAATATGGCTACACCTTC. V gene TRBV28 combines with J gene TRBJ1-2; the D is unclear. The CDR3 length is 14 residues. Trimming removed 2 bases from V and 5 bases from J, with 12 bases in between. From germline, CDR1 is MDHEN and CDR2 SYDVKM.